These T cell receptor beta chains were read from a single sample in a study of technical replicates of blood from a handful of donors. The repertoire was sequenced with immunoSEQ multiplex PCR; TCRdb's copy has only in-frame clones and lacks some. The data contain under 90,000 clones, approximately 94% of them singletons. The specimen sequenced was T cells isolated from PBMCs. Receptors originate from a human donor in good health. Each CDR3 is given with its conserved first and last residue. The order of the fields is CDR3 protein, V gene, J gene.

cdr3_aa: CASSLGQGGNEKLFF; v_call: TRBV5-4; j_call: TRBJ1-4
cdr3_aa: CASSPIRTGSSGNTIYF; v_call: TRBV5-8; j_call: TRBJ1-3
cdr3_aa: CASSLILGLQDTQYF; v_call: TRBV6-6; j_call: TRBJ2-3
cdr3_aa: CASSQWVGRGLANYGYTF; v_call: TRBV4-1; j_call: TRBJ1-2
cdr3_aa: CASSEGLGPQHF; v_call: TRBV5-4; j_call: TRBJ1-5
cdr3_aa: CASSLVQSTEAFF; v_call: TRBV5-1; j_call: TRBJ1-1
cdr3_aa: CASGFTPASGIQETQYF; v_call: TRBV12-5; j_call: TRBJ2-5
cdr3_aa: CASSLWTSGMSLEDTQYF; v_call: TRBV28; j_call: TRBJ2-3
cdr3_aa: CASSLGGGNNEQYF; v_call: TRBV7-9; j_call: TRBJ2-7
cdr3_aa: CASQPGTGAYEQYF; v_call: TRBV5-1; j_call: TRBJ2-7
cdr3_aa: CASSPLAGAEELFF; v_call: TRBV7-6; j_call: TRBJ2-2
cdr3_aa: CASTGGGVGNEQFF; v_call: TRBV6-6; j_call: TRBJ2-1
cdr3_aa: CASSSRGGYGELFF; v_call: TRBV11-2; j_call: TRBJ2-2
cdr3_aa: CASSRGRVETQYF; v_call: TRBV6-5; j_call: TRBJ2-5
cdr3_aa: CASSIEGAREKLFF; v_call: TRBV19; j_call: TRBJ1-4
cdr3_aa: CASSHRDMNTGELFF; v_call: TRBV5-1; j_call: TRBJ2-2
cdr3_aa: CASSWAGEHTEAFF; v_call: TRBV6-5; j_call: TRBJ1-1
cdr3_aa: CASSSPGTSGRNEQFF; v_call: TRBV5-4; j_call: TRBJ2-1
cdr3_aa: CASSAPLAGVSNEQFF; v_call: TRBV19; j_call: TRBJ2-1